These 12 T cell receptor beta chains were all obtained from the same sample, sequenced in a study of cytomegalovirus exposure and HLA in healthy donors. PCR employed 60 Vbeta and 13 Jbeta primers. The method was immunoSEQ multiplex PCR; TCRdb's version includes in-frame clones alone and lacks a portion of them. Altogether about 260,000 clones are present, 84% being singletons, with the ten largest covering approximately 2%. The sample consisted of PBMCs. The receptors were gathered from a woman in her thirties or forties in good health and CMV-seropositive.

The chain joins TRBV29-1 to TRBJ2-2, with TRBD2 as a possible D gene (6 bases). Germline CDR1 and CDR2: SQVTM and ANQGSEA. The CDR3 length is 15 residues. V dropped 7 bases and J dropped 3 bases, with 18 bases sitting between them. CDR3 sequence (DNA): TGCAGCGCTGGGCCCCGTGGCGGGGACACCGGGGAGCTGTTTTTT. Translated, it gives CSAGPRGGDTGELFF.

Comments on this clone: Different DNA sequences within this sample yield the same CDR3. The CDR3 DNA sequence: TGCGCCAGCAGCCTGACTAGCGGGAGTCCAGATACGCAGTATTTT. As protein: CASSLTSGSPDTQYF. The chain couples TRBV5-1 to TRBJ2-3; 12 nucleotides match TRBD2. Germline CDR1 and CDR2: SGHRS and YFSETQ. The CDR3 spans 15 residues. J gave up 4 bases and V 4 bases, and 4 bases lay outside the gene matches.

This clone occurred a few times. CDR3 in amino acids: CASSLPRHLNEKLFF. Here the CDR3 DNA reads TGTGCCAGCAGTCTACCTCGACACCTTAATGAAAAACTGTTTTTT. The gene calls are TRBV28 and TRBJ1-4; D is undetermined. The V gene lost 5 bases and the J gene lost 4 bases, with 14 bases spanning the gap. Germline V CDR1 and CDR2: MDHEN, SYDVKM. The CDR3 is 15 amino acids.

This clone was seen a single time. The rearrangement joins TRBV7-3 to TRBJ2-1; 11 bases match TRBD2. Germline CDR1 is SGHTA and CDR2 is FQGTGA. Trimming at V came to 4 bases and at J to 13 bases, leaving 6 bases not matched to a gene. There are 13 residues in the CDR3. CDR3 protein: CASSSSLAGDQFF. Written as DNA, the CDR3 is TGTGCCAGCAGCTCCTCACTAGCGGGAGATCAGTTCTTC.

In its sample, this clone was seen once. The chain carries TRBV5-1 and TRBJ1-2, with 8 bases matching TRBD1. Germline V gene data show CDR1 as SGHRS and CDR2 as YFSETQ. This CDR3 region has 14 residues. After removal of 0 bases from V and 6 bases from J, the junction contained 4 bases not matched to a gene. The CDR3 loop reads CASSLGTGSHGYTF. DNA for the CDR3: TGCGCCAGCAGCTTGGGGACAGGGTCCCATGGCTACACCTTC.

The V gene is TRBV4-3, the J gene TRBJ1-1, with D possibly TRBD1 on 6 matching bases. Trimming cost V 0 bases and J 3 bases, with 14 bases left between them. The CDR3 contains 16 residues. The germline V gene has CDR1 LGHNA and CDR2 YSLEER. As DNA, the CDR3 is TGCGCCAGCAGCCAAGACTTAGGGGGATCAGACACTGAAGCTTTCTTT. This encodes CASSQDLGGSDTEAFF.

The chain joins TRBV7-9 to TRBJ1-5, with TRBD1 matching 8 bases. This CDR3 has 16 residues. V was clipped by 1 base and J by 3 bases; unmatched bases: 5. Germline V gene lookup returns CDR1 SEHNR and CDR2 FQNEAQ (reference sequence). Here the CDR3 reads CASSLVTGGNNQPQHF. CDR3 DNA sequence: TGTGCCAGCAGCTTAGTAACAGGGGGAAACAATCAGCCCCAGCATTTT.

This chain uses TRBV6-5 with TRBJ1-2; TRBD1 matches 7 bases. This CDR3 has 15 amino acids. Germline V gene sequence: CDR1 MNHEY, CDR2 SVGAGI. V gave up 2 bases and J gave up 0 bases; unmatched junction bases: 3. The CDR3 nucleotides read TGTGCCAGCAGTTACCGGGACAGCCCTAACTATGGCTACACCTTC. As protein: CASSYRDSPNYGYTF.

V usage is TRBV5-1 and J usage is TRBJ2-2; 11 bases map to TRBD1. CDR1 and CDR2 (germline): SGHRS, YFSETQ. The CDR3 contains 14 residues. Losses at the gene ends were 4 bases for V and 6 bases for J; bases not matched to a gene: 2. The CDR3 coding sequence is TGCGCCAGCAGCCCGGGACAGGGGGCCGGGGAGCTGTTTTTT. It translates to CASSPGQGAGELFF.

This rearrangement joins TRBV27 to TRBJ2-2, with TRBD1 identical over 8 bases. J was trimmed by 2 bases and V by 6 bases; bases with no gene match: 5. CDR3 size: 15 residues. Germline values: CDR1 MNHEY, CDR2 SMNVEV (reference sequence). The CDR3 DNA sequence: TGTGCCAGCAGCTTGGACAGGGTAAACACCGGGGAGCTGTTTTTT. Translation: CASSLDRVNTGELFF.

This chain links TRBV9 with TRBJ2-1, with 7 bases lining up with TRBD1. CDR1 is SGDLS and CDR2 is YYNGEE in the germline V gene. The CDR3 runs to 13 residues. V gave up 3 bases and J gave up 7 bases; unmatched junction bases: 4. The CDR3 region has the DNA TGTGCCAGCAGCGCCGAGGGACAGAATGAGCAGTTCTTC. It encodes CASSAEGQNEQFF.

This chain connects TRBV7-8 to TRBJ2-1; 12 bases align to TRBD2. V trimming: 3 bases; J trimming: 4 bases; junction bases outside the gene matches: 10. This CDR3 contains 18 residues. From germline, CDR1 is SGHVS and CDR2 FQNEAQ. CDR3 sequence: CASSFPPSGRGGYNEQFF. As DNA, the CDR3 is TGTGCCAGCAGCTTCCCTCCTAGCGGGAGGGGGGGATACAATGAGCAGTTCTTC.